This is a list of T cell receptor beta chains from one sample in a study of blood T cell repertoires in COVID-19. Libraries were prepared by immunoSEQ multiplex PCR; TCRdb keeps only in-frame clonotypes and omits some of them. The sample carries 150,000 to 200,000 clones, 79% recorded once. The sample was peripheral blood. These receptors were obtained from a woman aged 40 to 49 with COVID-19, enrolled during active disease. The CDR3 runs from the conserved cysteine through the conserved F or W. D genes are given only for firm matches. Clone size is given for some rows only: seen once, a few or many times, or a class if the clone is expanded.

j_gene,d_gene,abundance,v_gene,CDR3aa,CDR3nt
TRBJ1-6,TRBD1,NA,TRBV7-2,CASRINTGTGHSPLHF,TGTGCCAGCAGGATAAATACCGGGACAGGGCATTCACCCCTCCACTTT
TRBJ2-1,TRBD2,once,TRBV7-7,CASSLLAGQFNEQFF,TGTGCCAGCAGCTTGTTAGCGGGACAATTCAATGAGCAGTTCTTC
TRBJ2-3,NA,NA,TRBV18,CASSPGRQVSTDTQYF,TGTGCCAGCTCACCTGGGCGACAGGTCTCCACAGATACGCAGTATTTT
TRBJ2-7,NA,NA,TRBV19,CASRDRQRYEQYF,TGTGCCAGTAGGGACAGACAACGCTACGAGCAGTACTTC
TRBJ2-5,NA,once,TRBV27,CASSLPGKETQYF,TGTGCCAGCAGTTTACCGGGGAAAGAGACCCAGTACTTC
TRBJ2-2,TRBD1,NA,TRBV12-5,CASGPGQGTGELFF,TGTGCTAGTGGTCCTGGACAGGGGACCGGGGAGCTGTTTTTT
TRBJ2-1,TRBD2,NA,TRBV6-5,CASSPIRGENEQFF,TGTGCCAGCAGTCCTATACGGGGGGAAAATGAGCAGTTCTTC
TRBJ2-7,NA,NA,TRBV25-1,CASSNRQSYEQYF,TGTGCCAGCAGTAATCGACAGTCCTACGAGCAGTACTTC
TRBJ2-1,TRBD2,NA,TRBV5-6,CASSAAGGPSEQFF,TGTGCCAGCAGCGCGGCGGGGGGGCCAAGTGAGCAGTTCTTC
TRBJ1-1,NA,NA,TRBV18,CASSLDRMNTEAFF,TGTGCCAGCTCACTGGACAGAATGAACACTGAAGCTTTCTTT
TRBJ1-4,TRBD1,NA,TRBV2,CASRPGTGDEKLFF,TGTGCCAGCAGGCCCGGGACAGGAGATGAAAAACTGTTTTTT
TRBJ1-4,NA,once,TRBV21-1,CASLDSTFGEKLFF,TGTGCCAGCCTAGACAGTACCTTTGGAGAAAAACTGTTTTTT
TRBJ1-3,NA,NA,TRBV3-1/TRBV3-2,CASNPGGAKGNTIYF,TGTGCCAGCAATCCGGGGGGGGCGAAGGGAAACACCATATATTTT
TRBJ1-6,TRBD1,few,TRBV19,CASSTTGQAGNNSPLHF,TGTGCCAGTAGTACCACGGGACAGGCGGGGAATAATTCACCCCTCCACTTT